This T cell receptor (beta chain) was sequenced for a study of blood T cells in healthy people across ages. Whole-study results and caveats: From one million sequenced T cells, diversity estimates were lower bounds.

Using a J-beta primer mix together with a sample-barcoded 5' primer, a second PCR was run for roughly 7 to 12 cycles. TCRdb independently ran MiXCR on the 5' RACE reads; one entry per CDR3 protein. In the table there are around 650,000 distinct CDR3 sequences, around 38% of which are singletons. Germline lookup yields CDR1 MGHRA and CDR2 YSYEKL. The V end was cut by 0 bases, the J end by 7 bases, with 19 bases between. The length of the CDR3 is 16 residues. In this sample, this clonotype turned up a few times. Antigen specificity is unknown. V is TRBV4-1 and J is TRBJ2-7; D is undetermined. Sample: blood. This clonotype was sampled from a man older than 75 in good health. CDR3 loop: CASSQETGRTYNEQYF. In nucleotides, the CDR3 is TGCGCCAGCAGCCAAGAAACGGGTCGCACCTACAATGAGCAGTACTTC.